What follows are 31 T cell receptor beta chains derived from one specimen sequenced in a study of spatial heterogeneity in lung cancer. Time point of the sample: blood at routine non-recurrence follow-up after resection. The study sequenced unsorted whole RNA from tumor, nontumor lung or frozen PBMC. TCRdb reprocessed the 5' RACE reads via MiXCR and lists one record per CDR3 protein. This sample has around 47,000 distinct CDR3 sequences; 7.4% occur once, and the top ten carry over 30%. Sequencing used PBMCs, obtained at follow-up. The receptors stem from a female donor with early-stage non-small cell lung cancer.

The chain employs TRBV12-3 or TRBV12-4 and TRBJ2-7, with 7 nucleotides matching TRBD1. Trimming cost V 5 bases and J 3 bases; bases outside gene matches: 10. The CDR3 runs to 15 residues. CDR3 sequence: CASSNTGTANYEQYF. In nucleotides, the CDR3 is TGTGCCAGCAGTAACACCGGGACAGCAAACTACGAGCAGTACTTC.

This clonotype was seen many times. The chain links TRBV5-5 to TRBJ2-5; the D call may be TRBD1 or TRBD2 (6 bases each). Germline V gene sequence: CDR1 SGHKS, CDR2 YYEKEE (reference sequence). Deletions cut 3 bases from V and 1 base from J, with 19 bases between. This CDR3 comprises 17 residues. CDR3 loop: CASSWRPGATPQETQYF. In DNA, the CDR3 is TGTGCCAGCAGCTGGCGGCCGGGGGCTACCCCCCAAGAGACCCAGTACTTC.

The chain carries TRBV5-5 and TRBJ1-2, with 9 positions matching TRBD1. The CDR3 spans 14 residues. The ends lost 3 bases at V and 4 bases at J; junction bases unmatched: 4. Germline V CDR1 and CDR2: SGHKS, YYEKEE (reference sequence). The CDR3 DNA follows: TGTGCCAGCAGCTCGGGACAGGGTGGCTATGGCTACACCTTC. Amino acid sequence: CASSSGQGGYGYTF.

This clonotype has just a few counts. The DNA of the CDR3 is TGTGCCAGCAGCTATACAACCCCCTCAACTGAGCAGTACTTC. Translated: CASSYTTPSTEQYF. The V call is TRBV3-1, the J call TRBJ2-7; D ambiguous. CDR1 is LGHDT, CDR2 YNNKEL, per germline (reference sequence). V was cut by 5 bases and J by 7 bases, with 18 bases left in between. The CDR3 is 14 residues long.

This clonotype was seen a handful of times. V usage is TRBV12-3 or TRBV12-4 and J usage is TRBJ1-4; 8 bases align to TRBD1. This CDR3 is built from 15 residues. V dropped 5 bases and J dropped 8; count of bases not matched to a gene: 10. CDR3 loop: CASSPTTGDGEKLFF. CDR3 in DNA: TGTGCCAGCAGTCCCACGACAGGGGATGGAGAAAAACTGTTTTTT.

The CDR3 DNA is TGTGCCAGCCGGGACTATGGCTACACCTTC. Amino acids: CASRDYGYTF. V and J are TRBV2 and TRBJ1-2; D remains unclear. The V and J ends lost 8 bases and 3 bases respectively, with 4 bases between them. CDR3 length equals 10 residues. CDR1 and CDR2 from the germline V gene are SNHLY and FYNNEI. Full variable domain (outside the CDR3, taken from reference TRBV2 and TRBJ1-2): EPEVTQTPSHQVTQMGQEVILRCVPISNHLYFYWYRQILGQKVEFLVSFYNNEISEKSEIFDDQFSVERPDGSNFTLKIRSTKLEDSAMYFCASRDYGYTFGSGTRLTVV.

This clonotype was seen a few times. This chain links TRBV12-3 or TRBV12-4 with TRBJ2-1, with TRBD2 as a possible D gene (7 bases). The CDR3 covers 16 residues. V was cut by 8 bases and J by 7 bases, with 24 bases left in between. The CDR3 DNA sequence: TGTGCCAGCTCTATCCTTCAAGGGGGGGAATGGAATGAGCAGTTCTTC. Amino acid sequence: CASSILQGGEWNEQFF.

This clonotype was seen repeatedly, ten times or more. The CDR3 nucleotides are TGTGCCAGCAGTGGGAGGAAGGACGGTAGCAATCAGCCCCAGCATTTT. Protein sequence: CASSGRKDGSNQPQHF. V is TRBV6-6 and J is TRBJ1-5; D call uncertain. V was clipped by 5 bases and J by 0 bases, with 14 bases between them. This CDR3 has 16 residues. CDR1 and CDR2 (germline): MNHNY, SVGAGI (reference sequence).

This clonotype was found a few times. This chain connects TRBV5-1 to TRBJ2-7; no reliable D call. Germline CDR1 reads SGHRS; CDR2 reads YFSETQ. The CDR3 consists of 12 residues. Trimming cost V 0 bases and J 2 bases, with 3 bases left between them. The CDR3 coding sequence is TGCGCCAGCAGCTTGGTCGCCTACGAGCAGTACTTC. Translation: CASSLVAYEQYF.

This clonotype was observed many times. At one boundary the junction diverges from the germline segment, which might be a read error. The chain recombines TRBV6-1 with TRBJ2-2; 13 bases map to TRBD2. The CDR3 spans 16 residues. Germline V gene data show CDR1 as MNHNS and CDR2 as SASEGT. CDR3 amino acids: CAGSLTGTSGAGELFF. Written as DNA, the CDR3 is TGTGCCGGCAGTTTAACCGGGACTAGCGGGGCCGGGGAGCTGTTTTTT.

This clonotype was picked up many times. This chain uses TRBV20-1 with TRBJ2-3, with D unresolved. The length of the CDR3 is 13 residues. The germline V gene has CDR1 DFQATT and CDR2 SNEGSKA (reference sequence). V was pared by 6 bases and J by 2 bases, with 12 bases between. CDR3 sequence (DNA): TGCAGTGCAAGTGATTCACTCACAGATACGCAGTATTTT. It translates to CSASDSLTDTQYF.

On this clonotype itself: Given the absence of the conserved phenylalanine or tryptophan at the CDR3 end, a read error is likely. The rearrangement joins TRBV2 to TRBJ1-1; weak D call: TRBD1 (6 bases). CDR1 is SNHLY and CDR2 is FYNNEI in the germline V gene. The germline V and J ends were trimmed by 1 base and 6 bases, with 12 bases remaining between them. CDR3 length: 14 residues. The CDR3 DNA reads as TGTGCCAGCAGTGAAGGGGGCAGGGGCCCTGAAGCTTTCATT. This translates into CASSEGGRGPEAFI.

V is TRBV7-2 and J is TRBJ2-1; possibly TRBD2 for D (6 bases). Germline V lookup: CDR1 SGHTA, CDR2 FQGNSA. Trimming shortened V by 1 base and J by 4 bases, and 8 bases separated the two germline ends. CDR3 length equals 14 residues. CDR3 sequence reads: CASSLDRGYNEQFF. The CDR3 DNA reads as TGTGCCAGCAGCTTAGATCGGGGGTACAATGAGCAGTTCTTC.

This clonotype has a count of ten or more. This chain joins TRBV20-1 and TRBJ2-3, with 8 bases fitting TRBD2. Looked up from germline, CDR1 is DFQATT and CDR2 is SNEGSKA (reference sequence). Germline trimming cut 6 bases from V and 6 bases from J; bases unmatched to any gene: 14. The CDR3 runs 15 residues. CDR3 DNA: TGCAGTGCCTATAAGGCAGCGGGGGCCTTTGATACGCAGTATTTT. It specifies CSAYKAAGAFDTQYF.

This clonotype was picked up many times. The chain combines TRBV20-1 with TRBJ1-1; no reliable D call. V lost 5 bases to trimming and J lost 4 bases, with 14 bases between them. CDR3 size: 13 residues. Germline CDR1 and CDR2: DFQATT and SNEGSKA (reference sequence). CDR3 DNA: TGCAGTGCTCCTGCCACGGGCCTCACTGAAGCTTTCTTT. Residues: CSAPATGLTEAFF.

In this sample, this clonotype turned up many times. The chain carries TRBV20-1 and TRBJ1-1; 8 bases align to TRBD1. V dropped 3 bases and J dropped 0; count of bases not matched to a gene: 9. The V gene's germline CDR1 is DFQATT and CDR2 SNEGSKA (reference sequence). This CDR3 is built from 16 residues. The chain's CDR3 is CSARVMTGVVNTEAFF. The DNA of the CDR3 is TGCAGTGCTAGGGTAATGACAGGGGTGGTGAACACTGAAGCTTTCTTT.

This clonotype was seen ten or more times. The rearrangement joins TRBV29-1 to TRBJ2-7; D is possibly TRBD1 or TRBD2 (5 bases each). The CDR3 length is 13 residues. V lost 4 bases and J 1 base, leaving 11 bases between the germline ends. Germline lookup yields CDR1 SQVTM and CDR2 ANQGSEA. The CDR3 loop reads CSVGGTPSYEQYF. The CDR3 DNA reads as TGCAGCGTTGGAGGGACCCCATCCTACGAGCAGTACTTC.

This clonotype appeared many times. The rearrangement joins TRBV5-1 to TRBJ2-7; no clear D gene. CDR1 and CDR2 from the germline V gene are SGHRS and YFSETQ. V lost 2 bases and J 2 bases, leaving 14 bases between the germline ends. The CDR3 covers 15 residues. In DNA form, the CDR3 reads TGCGCCAGCAGCTTTTTCTCGGCAGCTACCTACGAGCAGTACTTC. As protein: CASSFFSAATYEQYF.

This clonotype appeared many times. The chain employs TRBV5-5 and TRBJ2-1; D may be TRBD2 (6 bases). Germline CDR1 reads SGHKS; CDR2 reads YYEKEE (reference sequence). V lost 0 bases to trimming and J lost 0 bases, with 7 bases between them. The CDR3 covers 15 residues. The CDR3 is CASSLVGSSYNEQFF. DNA of the CDR3: TGTGCCAGCAGCTTGGTCGGGAGCTCCTACAATGAGCAGTTCTTC.

This clonotype has at least ten counts. As DNA, the CDR3 is TGCGCCAGCAGGACTCAGGGGGCGAATGAGCAGTTCTTC. Translation gives CASRTQGANEQFF. The chain recombines TRBV5-1 with TRBJ2-1; 8 bases align to TRBD1. J lost 7 bases, V lost 5 bases, and 5 bases had no gene match. Germline CDR1 and CDR2: SGHRS and YFSETQ. The CDR3 is 13 amino acids.

This clonotype came up a few times. The gene calls are TRBV4-1 and TRBJ2-1; 10 nucleotides agree with TRBD2. There are 20 residues in the CDR3. Germline V gene lookup returns CDR1 MGHRA and CDR2 YSYEKL. V shed 4 bases, J shed 0 bases, and the junction held 15 bases outside the gene matches. CDR3 sequence: CASSPGGTSVSRSSYNEQFF. CDR3 DNA: TGCGCCAGCAGCCCGGGCGGGACTAGCGTGAGTCGCAGCTCCTACAATGAGCAGTTCTTC.

The genes are TRBV7-2 and TRBJ2-4; D is tentatively TRBD1 or TRBD2 (5 bases each). The V and J ends lost 3 bases and 0 bases respectively, with 9 bases between them. CDR1 SGHTA and CDR2 FQGNSA come from the germline V gene. The CDR3 is made up of 15 amino acids. CDR3 sequence (DNA): TGTGCCAGCAGCTTGCAGAGGGGAGCCAAAAACATTCAGTACTTC. It yields the protein CASSLQRGAKNIQYF. The variable domain in full, completed from reference TRBV7-2 and TRBJ2-4, reads GAGVSQSPSNKVTEKGKDVELRCDPISGHTALYWYRQSLGQGLEFLIYFQGNSAPDKSGLPSDRFSAERTGGSVSTLTIQRTQQEDSAVYLCASSLQRGAKNIQYFGAGTRLSVL.

V usage is TRBV7-2 and J usage is TRBJ1-3; D not certain. Trimming cost V 1 base and J 4 bases, with 5 bases left between them. The CDR3 is 13 amino acids. The V gene's germline CDR1 is SGHTA and CDR2 FQGNSA. The CDR3 loop is CASSLVKGNTIYF. In DNA, the CDR3 is TGTGCCAGCAGCTTAGTGAAGGGAAACACCATATATTTT.

This clonotype was picked up many times. A junction end diverges from the germline sequence, so it may reflect a read error. The genes are TRBV10-3 and TRBJ2-3, with D uncertain. The germline V gene has CDR1 ENHRY and CDR2 SYGVKD. The CDR3 has 12 residues. The CDR3 protein is CAVSTVTDTQYF. The CDR3 nucleotides are TGTGCCGTCAGTACCGTAACAGATACGCAGTATTTT.

This clonotype was seen a handful of times. The CDR3 DNA follows: TGTGCCAGCAGTTGGGACAGGAACACTGAAGCTTTCTTT. Amino acid sequence: CASSWDRNTEAFF. The chain combines TRBV11-3 with TRBJ1-1; 7 bases match TRBD1. After removal of 6 bases from V and 1 base from J, the junction contained 2 bases not matched to a gene. Germline CDR1 is SGHNT and CDR2 is YENEEA. This CDR3 is 13 amino acids long.

This clonotype was picked up a small number of times. The CDR3 ends on some other residue instead of the conserved phenylalanine or tryptophan, so this is likely a read error. The chain uses TRBV7-9 and TRBJ2-3; tentatively, D is TRBD1 (6 bases). This CDR3 has 16 amino acids. Germline V gives CDR1 SEHNR, CDR2 FQNEAQ (reference sequence). V lost 5 bases, J lost 5 bases, and 20 bases lay in between. This chain's CDR3 is CASSGHREPFGDTQYY. The CDR3 DNA sequence: TGTGCCAGCAGCGGGCACAGGGAACCTTTTGGAGATACGCAGTATTAT.

Many counts were recorded for this clonotype. The rearrangement joins TRBV12-3 or TRBV12-4 to TRBJ2-7; weak D call: TRBD1 (6 bases). The CDR3 is 13 amino acids. V shed 6 bases and J shed 3 bases, with 12 bases lying between them. This CDR3 is CASRMTGFYEQYF. The CDR3, as DNA: TGTGCCAGCAGGATGACAGGCTTCTACGAGCAGTACTTC.

This clonotype was observed at least ten times. This chain uses TRBV5-1 with TRBJ1-1; D uncertain. This CDR3 has 14 residues. The germline CDR1 and CDR2 sequences are SGHRS and YFSETQ. V was trimmed by 0 bases and J by 5 bases, leaving 11 bases between them. CDR3 coding DNA: TGCGCCAGCAGCTTGGGGACCAGAGGGACTGAAGCTTTCTTT. It specifies CASSLGTRGTEAFF.

This clonotype occurred many times. The chain carries TRBV12-3 or TRBV12-4 and TRBJ2-4; D call uncertain. The CDR3 length is 14 residues. Deletions cut 3 bases from V and 2 bases from J, with 8 bases between. As DNA, the CDR3 is TGTGCCAGCAGTTTTGATGGTACCAAAAACATTCAGTACTTC. Its protein is CASSFDGTKNIQYF.

This clonotype has at least ten counts. Just one base apart from a much larger clone, this may be a read error. The chain employs TRBV7-9 and TRBJ2-5, with TRBD2 matching 12 bases. The CDR3 runs 14 residues. Per the germline V gene, CDR1 is SEHNR and CDR2 is FQNEAQ (reference sequence). The junction had 1 base not matched to a gene; V was cut back by 4 bases and J by 4 bases. The CDR3, as DNA: TGTGCCAGCAGCTCGACTAGCGGGGGAGAGACCCAGTACTTC. Protein sequence: CASSSTSGGETQYF.

J is TRBJ2-1 and V is TRBV20-1, with 8 bases matching TRBD1. The J segment lost 8 bases and the V segment lost 0 bases, leaving 3 bases of the junction unmatched. In germline, CDR1 is DFQATT, CDR2 SNEGSKA (reference sequence). This CDR3 contains 13 residues. The CDR3 DNA reads as TGCAGTGCTAGAGATCACAGGGGGGATGAGCAGTTCTTC. Protein: CSARDHRGDEQFF.